This TCR beta chain was captured in a study of blood T cell repertoires in COVID-19. V was clipped by 7 bases and J by 2 bases; unmatched bases: 6. The V gene's germline CDR1 is SGHTA and CDR2 FQGNSA. This CDR3 has 15 residues. Using immunoSEQ multiplex PCR, the repertoire was profiled, and TCRdb retains in-frame clones only, with some absent. The table shows around 270,000 clones, with roughly four fifths occurring only once. Patients at the Seattle site were enrolled during active infection and followed longitudinally. J is TRBJ2-1 and V is TRBV7-2; TRBD1 agrees at 9 bases. The sequenced material came from peripheral blood. The source is a person aged 65 to 79 with COVID-19, enrolled during active disease. DNA of the CDR3: TGTGCCAGCACCCTAGACAGGGGGACCTACAATGAGCAGTTCTTC. Translation: CASTLDRGTYNEQFF.